Here is one T cell receptor (beta chain) with its context. The CDR3 has 15 amino acids. The germline gives CDR1 MNHNS, CDR2 SASEGT. V lost 1 base to trimming and J lost 5 bases, with 14 bases between them. The entry originates in a study of blood T cell repertoires in COVID-19. Measured with immunoSEQ multiplex PCR; TCRdb has only the in-frame clones, and not every one. The sample contains 110,000 to 150,000 clones, more than 60% of which appear only once. Sequenced sample: peripheral blood. J is TRBJ2-5 and V is TRBV6-1; maybe TRBD1 (6 bases). This receptor was obtained from a man older than 75 with acute or convalescent COVID-19. The CDR3 nucleotides read TGTGCCAGCAGTGAAGGTACAGGGTTGGGGGAGACCCAGTACTTC. Protein product: CASSEGTGLGETQYF.